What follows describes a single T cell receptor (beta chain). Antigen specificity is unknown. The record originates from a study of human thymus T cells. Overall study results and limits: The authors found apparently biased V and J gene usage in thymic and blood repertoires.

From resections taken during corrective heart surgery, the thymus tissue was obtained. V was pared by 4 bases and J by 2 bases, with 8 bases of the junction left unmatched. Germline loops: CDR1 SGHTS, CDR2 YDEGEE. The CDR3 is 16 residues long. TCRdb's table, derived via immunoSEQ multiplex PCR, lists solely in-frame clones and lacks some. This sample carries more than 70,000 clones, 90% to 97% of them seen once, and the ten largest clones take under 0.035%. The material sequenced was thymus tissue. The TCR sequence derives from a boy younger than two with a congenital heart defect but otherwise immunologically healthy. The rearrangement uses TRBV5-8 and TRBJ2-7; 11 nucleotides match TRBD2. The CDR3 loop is CASSLILAGATYEQYF. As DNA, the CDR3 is TGTGCCAGCAGCCTAATACTAGCGGGGGCCACCTACGAGCAGTACTTC. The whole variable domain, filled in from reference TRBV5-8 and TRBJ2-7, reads EAGVTQSPTHLIKTRGQQATLRCSPISGHTSVYWYQQALGLGLQFLLWYDEGEERNRGNFPPRFSGRQFPNYSSELNVNALELEDSALYLCASSLILAGATYEQYFGPGTRLTVT.